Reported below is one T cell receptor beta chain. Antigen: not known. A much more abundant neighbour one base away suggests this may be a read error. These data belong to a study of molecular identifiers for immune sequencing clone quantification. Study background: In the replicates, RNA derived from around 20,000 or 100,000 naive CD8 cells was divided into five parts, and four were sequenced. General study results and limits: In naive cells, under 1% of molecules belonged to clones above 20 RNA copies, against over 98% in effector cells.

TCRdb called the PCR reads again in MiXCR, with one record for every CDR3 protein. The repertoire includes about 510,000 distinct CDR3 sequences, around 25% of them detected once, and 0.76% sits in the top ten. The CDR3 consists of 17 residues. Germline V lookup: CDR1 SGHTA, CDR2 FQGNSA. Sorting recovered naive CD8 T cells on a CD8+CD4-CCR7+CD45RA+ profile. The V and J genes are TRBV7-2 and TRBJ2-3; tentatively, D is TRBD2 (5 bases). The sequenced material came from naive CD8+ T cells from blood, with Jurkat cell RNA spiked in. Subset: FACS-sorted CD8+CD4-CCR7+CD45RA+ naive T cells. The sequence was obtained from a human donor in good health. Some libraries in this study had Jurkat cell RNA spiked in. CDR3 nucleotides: TGTGCCGGCAGCTCCCTGGACTGGCTCTCTGGCACAGATACGCAGTATTTT. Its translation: CAGSSLDWLSGTDTQYF.